The T cell receptor beta chain under discussion was sequenced for a study of blood T cell repertoires in COVID-19. Measured with immunoSEQ multiplex PCR; TCRdb has only the in-frame clones, and not every one. The data contain about 190,000 clones, about 81% of them seen just once; the ten biggest clones take up 7.8%. Between the trimmed V and J ends, which lost 4 bases and 3 bases, there was a span of 18 bases. CDR1 SGHRS and CDR2 YFSETQ come from the germline V gene. The CDR3 contains 16 residues. The gene calls are TRBV5-1 and TRBJ2-3; possible D gene TRBD2, 6 bases. The sequenced material came from peripheral blood. This receptor was obtained from an older woman with COVID-19, enrolled during active disease. The CDR3 sequence: CASSGGLRSLTDTQYF. CDR3 sequence (DNA): TGCGCCAGCAGCGGGGGACTGCGGAGTTTAACAGATACGCAGTATTTT.